Each of the 21 T cell receptor beta chains below was sequenced from the same sample in a study of T cell responses to AZD1222 COVID-19 vaccine. The repertoire was sequenced with immunoSEQ multiplex PCR; TCRdb's copy has only in-frame clones and lacks some. The sample lists 45,000 or so clones, about 83% occurring once. This specimen was peripheral blood, taken on day 0 of AZD1222 vaccination. The receptors shown here come from an adult in good health.

The chain is built from TRBV3-1 (or the pseudogene TRBV3-2) and TRBJ2-5; D call uncertain. V lost 2 bases to trimming and J lost 1 base, with 8 bases between them. The germline V gene has CDR1 LGHDT and CDR2 YNNKEL (reference sequence). This CDR3 spans 14 amino acids. The CDR3 here is CASSQTEIQETQYF. CDR3 DNA: TGTGCCAGCAGCCAAACAGAAATCCAAGAGACCCAGTACTTC.

V is TRBV7-9 and J is TRBJ2-3; D possibly uses TRBD1 or TRBD2 (5 bases each). V dropped 8 bases and J dropped 6 bases, with 12 bases sitting between them. The germline CDR1 and CDR2 sequences are SEHNR and FQNEAQ (reference sequence). This CDR3 is 12 amino acids long. For the CDR3, the DNA is TGTGCCAGCGCCGGGACCGCGGATACGCAGTATTTT. It translates to CASAGTADTQYF.

The chain combines TRBV28 with TRBJ1-6, with D hard to call. With 6 bases removed from V and 0 bases from J, the gap between germline ends came to 12 bases. The CDR3 totals 16 residues. Germline V gives CDR1 MDHEN, CDR2 SYDVKM. The CDR3 nucleotides read TGTGCCAGCAGACGCCGGGGAAGCTCCTATAATTCACCCCTCCACTTT. Amino acids: CASRRRGSSYNSPLHF. The variable domain in full, completed from reference TRBV28 and TRBJ1-6, reads DVKVTQSSRYLVKRTGEKVFLECVQDMDHENMFWYRQDPGLGLRLIYFSYDVKMKEKGDIPEGYSVSREKKERFSLILESASTNQTSMYLCASRRRGSSYNSPLHFGNGTRLTVT.

CDR3 residues: CASSRPSSYEQYF. The DNA for the CDR3 is TGTGCCAGTAGTAGACCCAGCTCCTACGAGCAGTACTTC. The chain uses TRBV19 and TRBJ2-7, with D unresolved. Deletions cut 4 bases from V and 0 bases from J, with 7 bases between. The length of the CDR3 is 13 residues. Germline values: CDR1 LNHDA, CDR2 SQIVND (reference sequence).

CDR3 amino acids: CASRPGERGNQPQHF. Written as DNA, the CDR3 is TGTGCCAGCAGGCCAGGGGAGAGGGGCAATCAGCCCCAGCATTTT. The chain has TRBV2 and TRBJ1-5, with TRBD1 as a possible D gene (6 bases). CDR1 SNHLY and CDR2 FYNNEI come from the germline V gene. This CDR3 has 15 residues. V lost 6 bases and J lost 2, with 14 bases in between.

The chain carries TRBV4-1 and TRBJ2-2; D is undetermined. CDR1 and CDR2 from the germline V gene are MGHRA and YSYEKL. The germline V and J ends were trimmed by 3 bases and 1 base, with 9 bases remaining between them. The CDR3 totals 15 residues. CDR3 protein: CASSHSKGNTGELFF. The CDR3 nucleotides are TGCGCCAGCAGCCATTCTAAAGGGAACACCGGGGAGCTGTTTTTT.

J is TRBJ1-1 and V is TRBV19; 8 bases are a match to TRBD1. The trim removed 5 bases at V and 4 bases at J, leaving 9 bases unmatched. CDR1 LNHDA and CDR2 SQIVND come from the germline V gene (reference sequence). This CDR3 has 15 residues. CDR3 coding DNA: TGTGCCAGTAGTCCAGGACAGGGAGGAGGCACTGAAGCTTTCTTT. Encoded protein: CASSPGQGGGTEAFF.

This clone was counted once. This chain links TRBV28 with TRBJ1-1; perhaps TRBD1 as D (5 bases). Germline V gene lookup returns CDR1 MDHEN and CDR2 SYDVKM. The CDR3 spans 11 residues. CDR3 protein: CATTGNTEAFF. The CDR3 region has the DNA TGTGCTACTACAGGAAACACTGAAGCTTTCTTT.

The chain is built from TRBV11-2 and TRBJ2-5; 7 bases align to TRBD2. Germline values: CDR1 SGHAT, CDR2 FQNNGV. The CDR3 is 15 residues long. Unmatched junction bases numbered 6, after V lost 0 bases and J lost 5 bases. The CDR3 region has the DNA TGTGCCAGCAGCTTAGACCTTACTAGCGAGGAGACCCAGTACTTC. This encodes CASSLDLTSEETQYF.

This chain links TRBV15 with TRBJ1-2; 7 bases match TRBD1. This CDR3 has 15 amino acids. With 1 base clipped from V and 7 bases from J, the junction kept 9 bases outside the gene matches. The germline CDR1 and CDR2 sequences are LNHNV and YYDKDF (reference sequence). CDR3 protein: CATSRGGRGQGGYTF. The CDR3 nucleotides are TGTGCCACCAGCAGAGGTGGGAGGGGGCAAGGTGGCTACACCTTC.

The J gene is TRBJ1-5, the V gene TRBV6-5; D is uncertain. Trimming removed 7 bases at V and 4 bases at J, with 17 bases between. Germline V gene data show CDR1 as MNHEY and CDR2 as SVGAGI. The length of the CDR3 is 15 residues. The CDR3 DNA sequence: TGTGCCAGCACCCCAACTAGACAAGCGAATCAGCCCCAGCATTTT. Translating gives CASTPTRQANQPQHF.

This chain joins TRBV28 and TRBJ2-7; D is perhaps TRBD1 (7 bases). CDR1 is MDHEN and CDR2 is SYDVKM in the germline V gene. This CDR3 contains 13 residues. Trimming pared 7 bases from V and 7 bases from J, leaving 17 bases between. This chain's CDR3 is CASNPLRGVEQYF. CDR3 nucleotides: TGTGCCAGCAATCCTCTCAGGGGGGTGGAGCAGTACTTC.

This clone was observed many times. J is TRBJ2-2 and V is TRBV4-3; D perhaps matches TRBD1 (6 bases). With 5 bases removed from V and 4 bases from J, the gap between germline ends came to 20 bases. Germline V gene data show CDR1 as LGHNA and CDR2 as YSLEER. The CDR3 spans 17 residues. The DNA for the CDR3 is TGCGCCAGCAGCTTCCAGCTGTTGGGGGCCGGCACCGGGGAGCTGTTTTTT. It codes for CASSFQLLGAGTGELFF.

The rearrangement joins TRBV28 to TRBJ1-3; maybe TRBD1 (5 bases). Germline-derived CDR1 and CDR2 are MDHEN and SYDVKM. The V end was cut by 5 bases, the J end by 2 bases, with 13 bases between. The CDR3 loop spans 15 amino acids. CDR3 nucleotide sequence: TGTGCCAGCAGTAAGGGGACGCTTCCTGGAAACACCATATATTTT. This codes for CASSKGTLPGNTIYF.

The chain has TRBV7-9 and TRBJ2-7, with D uncertain. The V gene's germline CDR1 is SEHNR and CDR2 FQNEAQ (reference sequence). The CDR3 runs to 13 residues. Trimming shortened V by 5 bases and J by 3 bases, and 11 bases separated the two germline ends. CDR3 nucleotides: TGTGCCAGCAGCCCTGGCGGCTTCTACGAGCAGTACTTC. Residues: CASSPGGFYEQYF.

The chain has TRBV7-3 and TRBJ2-7; 9 bases align to TRBD2. CDR3 length: 14 residues. Trimming took 3 bases from V and 1 from J; bases not matched to a gene: 1. Looked up from germline, CDR1 is SGHTA and CDR2 is FQGTGA. The CDR3 is CASSLTSGSYEQYF. Written as DNA, the CDR3 is TGTGCCAGCAGCTTGACTAGCGGTTCCTACGAGCAGTACTTC.

The chain employs TRBV11-2 and TRBJ1-1, with TRBD1 matching over 10 bases. V was clipped by 5 bases and J by 7 bases; unmatched bases: 4. The CDR3 contains 13 residues. The germline gives CDR1 SGHAT, CDR2 FQNNGV. This CDR3 reads CASSPGQGGEAFF. The DNA of the CDR3 is TGTGCCAGCAGCCCTGGACAGGGGGGTGAAGCTTTCTTT.

The chain is built from TRBV12-3 or TRBV12-4 and TRBJ1-5, with D possibly being TRBD1 (6 bases). This CDR3 has 13 amino acids. The germline V and J ends were trimmed by 3 bases and 9 bases, with 12 bases remaining between them. The CDR3 spells CASSLGARGPQHF. The CDR3 region has the DNA TGTGCCAGCAGTTTGGGGGCCCGGGGGCCCCAGCATTTT.

The chain links TRBV18 to TRBJ2-1, with 9 nucleotides matching TRBD2. This CDR3 spans 14 amino acids. Trimming cost V 1 base and J 5 bases; bases outside gene matches: 0. The germline gives CDR1 KGHSH, CDR2 LQKENI. The CDR3 nucleotides read TGTGCCAGCTCACCACTAGCGGGGGACAATGAGCAGTTCTTC. As protein: CASSPLAGDNEQFF.

The gene calls are TRBV19 and TRBJ2-7; D unclear. Trimming stripped 1 base from V and 6 bases from J, with 16 bases between. The CDR3 loop spans 15 amino acids. CDR1 and CDR2 from the germline V gene are LNHDA and SQIVND (reference sequence). CDR3 residues: CASSIGIGGISEQYF. The CDR3 region has the DNA TGTGCCAGTAGTATAGGAATAGGTGGAATTAGCGAGCAGTACTTC.

V is TRBV12-2 and J is TRBJ2-3; TRBD1, the table's D call, was not compared with the DNA. TRBV12-2 is noted as a pseudogene. The CDR3 runs 20 residues. The CDR3 region is CAYPPMGTGVDPACTDTQYF. Written as DNA, the CDR3 is TGTGCATACCCGCCGATGGGGACAGGAGTGGACCCCGCCTGCACAGATACGCAGTATTTT.